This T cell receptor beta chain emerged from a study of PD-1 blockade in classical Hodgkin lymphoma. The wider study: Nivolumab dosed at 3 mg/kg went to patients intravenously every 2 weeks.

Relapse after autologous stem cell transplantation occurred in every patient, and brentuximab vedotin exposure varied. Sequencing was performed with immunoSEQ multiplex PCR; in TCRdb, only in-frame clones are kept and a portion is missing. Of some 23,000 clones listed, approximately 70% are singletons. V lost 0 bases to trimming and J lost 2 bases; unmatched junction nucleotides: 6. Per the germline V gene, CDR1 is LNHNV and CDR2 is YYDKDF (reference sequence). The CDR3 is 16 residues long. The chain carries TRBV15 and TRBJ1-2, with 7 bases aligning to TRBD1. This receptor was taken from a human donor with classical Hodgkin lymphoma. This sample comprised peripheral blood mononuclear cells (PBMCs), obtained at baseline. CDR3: CATSRDRTGQNYGYTF. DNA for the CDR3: TGTGCCACCAGCAGAGATCGGACAGGACAAAACTATGGCTACACCTTC.